A single TCR beta chain is shown here with its context. Its antigen specificity is not known. No base quality values were provided; no much bigger clone lies one nucleotide off. The cohort consisted of 650 to 850 healthy bone marrow donors. All cohort members were sampled while nominally healthy, although unrecorded immune exposures were likely present. The donor tested CMV seronegative, placing the donor among the 350 or so seronegative members of the cohort. A peripheral blood sample was provided by each donor, and peripheral blood mononuclear cells were used for TCR beta sequencing. The Qiagen DNeasy Blood Extraction Kit was used to extract genomic DNA from the blood cell samples. The sample is drawn from a study of cytomegalovirus exposure and HLA in healthy donors (dated by TCRdb to between 2016 and 2019). The study in broad terms: An earlier analysis of roughly 500 of the donors reported about 260 Gb of sequence data and 95 million to 130 million unique TCR beta sequences obtained from about 179 million T cells. About 300 gigabases of sequencing data and approximately 85 million unique TCR sequences were included in an early release covering 550 to 800 HLA-typed donors. Among the roughly 380 genotyped donors, around 81% belonged to the genetic ancestry cluster associated with self-reported Caucasian donors. The study aimed to test whether cataloging public T cell receptors could reveal signatures of past pathogen exposure. The study used immunosequencing to profile the T cell repertoires of approximately 650 subjects and linked those repertoires to cytomegalovirus serostatus. In addition to the first cohort of 666 subjects, a separate validation cohort of approximately 120 different subjects was used. To predict cytomegalovirus infection status, the study combined high-throughput TCR immunosequencing, statistical association of individual TCRs with disease status, and machine learning. In a later analysis, previously published TCR beta repertoires from some 640 donors were re-analyzed and high-resolution HLA genotyping was added so that TCR occurrence patterns could be studied. The later analysis used no new phenotypic data to find candidate immune exposures, relying instead on TCR beta sequences and their occurrence across donors. An earlier analysis of 500 to 650 of the donors applied high-throughput TCR beta sequencing to assess whether each TCR beta V gene segment acted as functional or pseudogenic. Donor age, sex, ethnicity and CMV serostatus were collected together with the repertoire data. A later genetic analysis used genome-wide SNP genotypes for about three fifths of the 666 donors, treating that subset as a discovery cohort. Every discovery cohort repertoire had been produced on one sequencing platform. Both class I and class II loci were covered by HLA typing, at four-digit resolution. Typing coverage differed by locus: A, B, C, DRB1 and DQB1 were typed in about 629-640 donors, DQA1 in 522, DPA1 in around 600, and DPB1 in around 490. Because of strong linkage in the cohort, roughly 5 DR-DQ haplotypes were treated as single units for association and clustering. Among roughly 400 genotyped donors of the cohort, an average of 235,054 unique TCR beta nucleotide sequences were sequenced per donor, approximately 20% of them non-productive. Results and caveats for the whole study, not just this receptor: In the study, some 160 TCR beta chains were listed as associated with cytomegalovirus. An earlier analysis of around 500 of the donors showed that most TCR beta V segments appeared in productive rearrangements either about 87% or about 30% of the time, which broadly matched IMGT annotations. Immune exposure information for the cohort was limited to CMV serostatus. Some IMGT-functional V segments, including TRBV6-2 and TRBV6-3, could not be distinguished by the 87-base-pair reads and were therefore excluded. The presence/absence analyses assumed that sequencing depth was roughly uniform across donors, and that assumption may not be true. A cluster of highly shared sequence variants was judged likely to be a technical artifact of the sequencing pipeline. Because counts were too low, about 18 rarely observed V segments, including chromosome 9 orphons, were left out of the earlier analysis of about 500 of the donors. The authors suggested that the approach could potentially be generalized to other disease states and immunological phenotypes. A later genetic analysis associated a missense DCLRE1C variant with V-gene and J-gene trimming of TCR beta chains, and an independent cohort replicated the association. Three of the identified cytomegalovirus-associated TCR beta chains were confirmed in vitro to be specific for cytomegalovirus antigens. In a later analysis, the rate of TCR association differed among HLA loci, with DRB1 alleles having the most associated TCRs and HLA-C alleles having the fewest. A further reported finding was that TCR beta sequences accurately predicted the HLA-A and HLA-B alleles for most subjects in the first cohort. Because HLA typing was missing for some donors at each locus, association tests included only the typed subset. A later analysis found that HLA-associated TCR beta chains were more clonally expanded and had lower generation probabilities than equally common non-associated chains. In a later genetic analysis, fewer N-insertions in productive TCRs were reported among donors in an Asian-associated ancestry cluster than the roughly 640-donor mean. According to a later analysis, parvovirus B19, influenza, CMV and Epstein-Barr virus appeared linked to several top co-occurrence clusters. Assigning TCR associations to individual alleles was difficult when HLA alleles, especially DR and DQ, strongly co-occurred. Most TCR sequences were observed very rarely across donors, whereas some public TCRs were present in many individuals. A later analysis found that most CMV-associated TCR beta chains appeared HLA-restricted, with HLA associations seemingly driven largely by CMV exposure. Cytomegalovirus status was reported to be diagnosed by the classifier with high specificity and sensitivity in both the original and validation cohorts. In this cohort, only TCR beta chains were sequenced, and detectable features were limited by the absence of alpha or paired-chain data. Linkage disequilibrium might explain the correlated functional status among segregating V segments, but an unknown experimental factor could not be ruled out. In a later analysis, around 17,000 TCR beta sequences were associated with specific HLA alleles at a false discovery rate of 0.05.

Libraries came from the immunoSEQ multiplex PCR assay. For the multiplex PCR, a mixture combining 60 forward primers for TCR Vbeta segments and 13 reverse primers for TCR Jbeta segments was used. Amplification of the CDR3 region of rearranged TCR beta genes was performed with a multiplex PCR assay on genomic DNA. On the Illumina HiSeq System, the amplified TCR beta libraries were sequenced as 87-base-pair reads. From the authors' description of their analysis: A later analysis counted some 74 million unique TCR beta chains across the 550 to 750 repertoires, and around 9.9 million of these chains were shared by at least two donors. Raw reads were error-corrected and collapsed into unique sequences with a nearest-neighbor algorithm that merged closely related sequences to remove PCR and sequencing errors. Alignment of CDR3 sequences to IMGT reference sequences was used to assign V, D and J gene segments. For a sequence to be retained, a match of at least six nucleotides to both a V gene segment and a J gene segment was required. A rearrangement was called productive if the CDR3 had no stop codons and remained in frame with V and J, and every other rearrangement was called non-productive. CDR3 was defined according to IMGT convention as the region running from the second conserved V-encoded cysteine to the conserved J-encoded phenylalanine. The earlier analysis of about 610 of the donors excluded any sequence lacking an unambiguous match to a single V gene segment. An earlier analysis of some 500 of the donors classified V segments as functional when productive rearrangements were above 56.7% and as segregating when the standard deviation between donors was above 5%. A statistical classification framework was developed to diagnose cytomegalovirus status using the catalog of TCR beta chain sequences. V and J gene assignment, in a later analysis, came from comparing TCR nucleotide sequences with IMGT/GENE-DB human TR gene sequences. In a later analysis, CDR3 sequences and most-parsimonious VDJ recombination scenarios were assigned using the TCRdist pipeline. In a later analysis, each TCR beta chain was defined by its CDR3 amino acid sequence together with its V-gene family, and reads lacking a unique V-gene family were excluded. A later analysis removed 592 highly shared, low-generation-probability nucleotide sequences to deal with suspected cross-contamination and a sequencing artifact. For each public chain, a later analysis derived a clonal expansion index from normalized ranks of inferred template counts within each repertoire. In a later analysis, generation probabilities were computed using a VDJ recombination model fitted to out-of-frame rearrangements, and the results were checked against IGoR. A later analysis scored TCR-TCR, TCR-HLA and TCR-CMV co-occurrence with hypergeometric tests, applying a repertoire-size bias correction to TCR pairs. In a later analysis, false discovery rates were estimated by permuting HLA or CMV assignments 20 times. In a later analysis, co-occurring TCRs were grouped using DBSCAN, with TCRdist sequence similarity added in when clustering inside HLA-allele-positive subsets. Co-occurrence clustering excluded repertoires with fewer than 30,000 or more than 120,000 public chains, plus five with anomalous nucleotide sharing. Here the immuneACCESS table is served through TCRdb, limited to in-frame sequences with V and J called. Missing clones are a known gap in these copies; in checked studies unresolved V genes cover under half, and the rest lacks a known reason. The D gene and trimming were derived from the DNA, and the V and J assignments and clone size from that table. This sample lists 150,000 to 180,000 clones; about four fifths were detected once. Of the sample, approximately 2.8% falls within the top ten clones.

From the cysteine up to the valine, the CDR3 has a length of 12 residues. Solely the CDR3 DNA is kept, with 36 bases framed from the first base. CDR1 and CDR2 are read off the germline V gene as MNHNS and SASEGT. V ends up 3 bases short and J 4 bases short, with an unmatched junction base count of 0. This receptor was taken from a man younger than 30 in good health and CMV-seronegative. The material sequenced was PBMCs. The chain is encoded by TRBV6-1 joined to TRBJ2-7; TRBD1 fits 7 bases in the junction. The bases read TGTGCCAGCAGTGACAGGGGGTACGAGCAGTACGTC. It encodes CASSDRGYEQYV.